This paragraph reports one T cell receptor beta chain. This clone was counted a single time. Which antigen it targets is not known. One junction end does not reproduce the germline sequence, and a read error may be involved. Vitiligo counted as stable when lesions had not changed during the previous 6 months. To count as stable, patients also needed to show no confetti depigmentation, which is a clinical sign of active vitiligo. Any patient who had received treatment in the previous three months was excluded. PBMCs were isolated from heparinized blood by Ficoll density gradient centrifugation and were subsequently flash-frozen. This record belongs to a study of resident and recirculating memory T cells in vitiligo (dated by TCRdb to the late 2010s). Regarding the complete study: For TCR beta sequencing, each of 3 stable vitiligo patients provided PBMCs and epidermis from shave biopsies taken at two lesional sites and two nonlesional sites. Without any cell sorting, samples were homogenized immediately before genomic DNA was extracted using the Qiagen DNeasy Blood & Tissue Kit. The goal of the human TCR beta sequencing was to check whether lesional vitiligo skin contained specific clones that differed from the clones found in nonlesional skin and blood. Overall study outcomes, separate from this receptor: Mechanistic studies in the future are needed to assess how much the detected T cell clones and the human Trm pools versus Tcm pools each contribute. No unique dominant TCR clone was detected, and clonality varied among vitiligo lesions. Because TCR sequences were not shared across biopsy sites or across patients, the findings suggest that different lesions are infiltrated by different T cell clones, a pattern described as private specificity. By overlap and correlation analysis, no significant repertoire overlap was shown between biopsies, even within a single patient, except for each lesion compared with itself.

The immunoSEQ hsTCRB kit was used to amplify TCR beta chains from the genomic DNA. Sequencing of TCR beta libraries was performed on an Illumina MiSeq instrument by the immunoSEQ service. The paper's processing steps were these. Analysis of the repertoire data was performed with the immunoSEQ Analyzer. TCRdb obtained this table from immuneACCESS and retained in-frame rearrangements with V and J assigned. These tables miss some clones; where compared with another copy, unresolved V genes account for less than half of the shortfall, and the remainder is unexplained. The V and J calls and clone size come from that table; D and trimming were worked out from the DNA. The table for this sample lists fewer than 85,000 clones; 92% of them were counted only once. The ten largest clones represent approximately 5.4% of the sample. Material for sequencing was blood. The receptor was isolated from a male donor with vitiligo.

The bases are TGTGCCAGCAGCATCGACTCGCGGGACTGGATTCTGATGGTCTTC. Its protein product is CASSIDSRDWILMVF. The rearranged chain carries TRBV11-2 and TRBJ2-1; the D gene is possibly TRBD2, with 6 bases matching. For CDR1 and CDR2, the germline V gene lists SGHAT and FQNNGV. Inclusive of the bounding cysteine and phenylalanine, the CDR3 is 15 residues long. The sequence is cut down to CDR3 DNA, 45 bases in frame from base 1.